Below, one T cell receptor (beta chain) is given with its context. Its antigen remains unknown. The sample originates from a study of T-cell memory formation after mild COVID-19. Study-wide results and caveats: Among CD4+ contracting clones, most were CM and EM, and CD8+ ones EMRA. Whether second-wave clones peaking at day 37 were SARS-CoV-2 specific went unconfirmed.

TCRdb called the 5' RACE reads again in MiXCR, with one record for every CDR3 protein. This table has hundreds of thousands of distinct CDR3 sequences, roughly 18% appearing once. Germline lookup yields CDR1 MNHEY and CDR2 SVGAGI. The V gene end was trimmed by 5 bases and the J gene end by 4 bases; junction bases not matched to a gene: 6. This CDR3 spans 16 amino acids. This receptor was taken from a man in his late teens or twenties who had mild COVID-19 (a few samples of this study predate the infection). Cell type and time point are not known. Sequencing was done on a sample of PBMCs or a T cell subset sorted from them (not recorded which). The V and J genes are TRBV6-5 and TRBJ2-2; 11 bases are a match to TRBD2. CDR3 region: CASSDISGGATGELFF. Written as DNA, the CDR3 is TGTGCCAGCAGTGATATTAGCGGGGGGGCCACCGGGGAGCTGTTTTTT.